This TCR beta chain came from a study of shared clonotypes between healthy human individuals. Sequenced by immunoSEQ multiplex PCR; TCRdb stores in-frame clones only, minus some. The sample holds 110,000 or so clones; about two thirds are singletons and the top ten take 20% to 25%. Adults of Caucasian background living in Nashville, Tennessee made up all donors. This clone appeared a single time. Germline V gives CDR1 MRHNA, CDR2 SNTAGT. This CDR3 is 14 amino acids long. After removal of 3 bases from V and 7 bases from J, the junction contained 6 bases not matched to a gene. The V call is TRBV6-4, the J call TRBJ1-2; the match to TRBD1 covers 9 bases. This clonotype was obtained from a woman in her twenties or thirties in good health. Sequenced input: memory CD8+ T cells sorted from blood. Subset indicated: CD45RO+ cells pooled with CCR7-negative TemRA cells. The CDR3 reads CASSDTGQGFGYTF. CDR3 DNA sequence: TGTGCCAGCAGTGATACGGGACAGGGCTTTGGCTACACCTTC.